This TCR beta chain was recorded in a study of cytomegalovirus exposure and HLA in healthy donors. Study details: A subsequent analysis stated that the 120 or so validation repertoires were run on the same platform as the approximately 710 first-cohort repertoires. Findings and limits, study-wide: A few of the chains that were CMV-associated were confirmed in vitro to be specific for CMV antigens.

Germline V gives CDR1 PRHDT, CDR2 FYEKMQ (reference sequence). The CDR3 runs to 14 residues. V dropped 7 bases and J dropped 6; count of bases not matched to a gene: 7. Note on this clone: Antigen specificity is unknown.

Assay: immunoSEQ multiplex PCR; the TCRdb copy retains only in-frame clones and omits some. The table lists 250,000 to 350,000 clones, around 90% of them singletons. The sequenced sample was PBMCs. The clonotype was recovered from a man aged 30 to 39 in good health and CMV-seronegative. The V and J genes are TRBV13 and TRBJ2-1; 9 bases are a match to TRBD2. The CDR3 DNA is TGTGCCAGCAAGGGTAGCGGGGGACTCAATGAGCAGTTCTTC. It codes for CASKGSGGLNEQFF.